The subject of this entry is one TCR beta chain. Its antigen is currently unknown. This specimen comes from a study of cytomegalovirus exposure and HLA in healthy donors. Study-level points and caveats: Some TCR beta chains (about 170 of them) were listed as cytomegalovirus-associated.

Germline V gene lookup returns CDR1 SGDLS and CDR2 YYNGEE. The CDR3 is 15 residues long. V gave up 4 bases and J gave up 7 bases; unmatched junction bases: 10. TCRdb's table, derived via immunoSEQ multiplex PCR, lists solely in-frame clones and lacks some. The sample holds a few hundred thousand clones; 90% are singletons and the top ten take 3.1%. The specimen was PBMCs. This chain links TRBV9 with TRBJ2-1, with 8 bases aligning to TRBD2. This clonotype was obtained from a woman aged 30 to 39 in good health and CMV-seronegative. The CDR3 nucleotides are TGTGCCAGCAGCCCCCGTCTAGCGGGTAAGAATGAGCAGTTCTTC. Encoded protein: CASSPRLAGKNEQFF.